The clone carrying this TCR beta chain was seen ten or more times. Its antigen is unknown. CDR1 MGHRA and CDR2 YSYEKL come from the germline V gene. Trimming took off 0 bases at V and 4 bases at J, with 7 bases between the two ends. This CDR3 spans 14 amino acids. The study defined stable Graves' hyperthyroidism as no ophthalmopathy progression within 18 months. Diagnoses were established using clinical symptoms, serum thyroxine and TRAb, thyroid ultrasound and orbital computed tomography. Fresh peripheral blood, under 13 ml, yielded the PBMCs. The data originate from a study of T cells in Graves' hyperthyroidism and ophthalmopathy. Points from the study as a whole: Clonotypes that were expanded in thyroid above 0.001 mostly appeared in blood too.

It was RNA transcripts that yielded the amplified TCR beta CDR3 regions. The HTBI set primed first-round TCR CDR3 RT-PCR. Via MiXCR, TCRdb re-called the multiplex PCR reads, giving one row per CDR3 protein. The data contain 190,000 or so distinct CDR3 sequences, 15% to 20% of them singletons. The chain employs TRBV4-1 and TRBJ1-5; D uncertain. Source material: blood. This sequence was found in a middle-aged man with Graves' hyperthyroidism. CDR3 loop: CASSQDRFNQPQHF. Written as DNA, the CDR3 is TGCGCCAGCAGCCAAGACAGGTTTAATCAGCCCCAGCATTTT.